The next 30 T cell receptor beta chains were all read from a single sample in a study of T cell repertoires in cytomegalovirus infection. Via MiXCR, TCRdb re-called the reads, giving one row per CDR3 protein. The sample lists 510,000 or so distinct CDR3 sequences, around 27% occurring once. Sequenced input: PBMCs. The receptors derive from a human donor in good health (CMV status not recorded). Some clones in this sample may be carry-over from other donors' samples.

The genes are TRBV9 and TRBJ1-5; D is undetermined. Between the trimmed V and J ends, which lost 3 bases and 6 bases, there was a span of 13 bases. The CDR3 spans 14 residues. Per the germline V gene, CDR1 is SGDLS and CDR2 is YYNGEE. CDR3 coding DNA: TGTGCCAGCAGCGAATCGGGGTTGACTCAGCCCCAGCATTTT. Protein: CASSESGLTQPQHF. Full variable domain (missing parts from reference TRBV9 and TRBJ1-5): DSGVTQTPKHLITATGQRVTLRCSPRSGDLSVYWYQQSLDQGLQFLIQYYNGEERAKGNILERFSAQQFPDLHSELNLSSLELGDSALYFCASSESGLTQPQHFGDGTRLSIL.

V gene TRBV9 combines with J gene TRBJ2-2; a possible D gene is TRBD2 (5 bases). Trimming pared 0 bases from V and 0 bases from J, leaving 9 bases between. Germline lookup yields CDR1 SGDLS and CDR2 YYNGEE. This CDR3 has 16 residues. As DNA, the CDR3 is TGTGCCAGCAGCGTAGACTCGGGGACGAACACCGGGGAGCTGTTTTTT. This translates into CASSVDSGTNTGELFF.

The chain combines TRBV6-1 with TRBJ2-4; D is possibly TRBD2 (6 bases). V was cut by 6 bases and J by 7 bases, with 22 bases left in between. Germline V gene lookup returns CDR1 MNHNS and CDR2 SASEGT. The CDR3 is 16 amino acids. The CDR3 DNA is TGTGCCAGCAGCGCTCCCCCCGGGGGACCTACGAACATTCAGTACTTC. Its translation is CASSAPPGGPTNIQYF.

A single count supports this clonotype. The chain is built from TRBV11-2 and TRBJ2-4; either TRBD1 or TRBD2 may supply D (5 bases each). The CDR3 runs 16 residues. With 1 base removed from V and 4 bases from J, the gap between germline ends came to 14 bases. Germline CDR1 is SGHAT and CDR2 is FQNNGV. The CDR3 spells CASSLGGLWGKNIQYF. The CDR3 DNA follows: TGTGCCAGCAGCTTAGGAGGGCTGTGGGGGAAAAACATTCAGTACTTC. The whole variable domain, remainder taken from reference TRBV11-2 and TRBJ2-4, is EAGVAQSPRYKIIEKRQSVAFWCNPISGHATLYWYQQILGQGPKLLIQFQNNGVVDDSQLPKDRFSAERLKGVDSTLKIQPAKLEDSAVYLCASSLGGLWGKNIQYFGAGTRLSVL.

This rearrangement joins TRBV7-9 to TRBJ2-1; D tentatively fits TRBD1 or TRBD2 (6 bases each). The V gene lost 5 bases and the J gene lost 5 bases, with 16 bases spanning the gap. The CDR3 totals 15 residues. Germline CDR1 is SEHNR and CDR2 is FQNEAQ (reference sequence). The CDR3 protein is CASSTTRGRDNEQFF. The DNA of the CDR3 is TGTGCCAGCAGCACGACCCGGGGGCGTGACAATGAGCAGTTCTTC.

Many counts were recorded for this clonotype. The chain employs TRBV7-8 and TRBJ1-5; TRBD1 matches 8 bases. CDR1 and CDR2 (germline): SGHVS, FQNEAQ. CDR3 length: 18 amino acids. The V gene end was trimmed by 5 bases and the J gene end by 2 bases; junction bases not matched to a gene: 14. CDR3 coding DNA: TGTGCCAGCAGCCCTGGACAGGGACTTGTGTCGGGCAATCAGCCCCAGCATTTT. It codes for CASSPGQGLVSGNQPQHF. Full variable domain (remainder filled in from reference TRBV7-8 and TRBJ1-5): GAGVSQSPRYKVAKRGQDVALRCDPISGHVSLFWYQQALGQGPEFLTYFQNEAQLDKSGLPSDRFFAERPEGSVSTLKIQRTQQEDSAVYLCASSPGQGLVSGNQPQHFGDGTRLSIL.

This chain joins TRBV12-3 or TRBV12-4 and TRBJ2-1; D may be TRBD1 (5 bases). Trimming took 1 base from V and 1 from J, leaving 11 bases between them. This CDR3 spans 16 amino acids. CDR3: CASSLGSGASYNEQFF. The CDR3 nucleotides read TGTGCCAGCAGTTTAGGTAGTGGGGCGTCCTACAATGAGCAGTTCTTC.

The rearrangement uses TRBV7-8 and TRBJ1-5; TRBD1 might be the D (5 bases). The CDR3 is 15 residues long. Per the germline V gene, CDR1 is SGHVS and CDR2 is FQNEAQ. V lost 1 base and J lost 4, with 11 bases in between. The CDR3 nucleotides read TGTGCCAGCAGCTTAGTGGGCAGGGATAATCAGCCCCAGCATTTT. Encoded protein: CASSLVGRDNQPQHF.

This clonotype was detected ten times or more. The chain links TRBV7-3 to TRBJ2-3; 11 bases map to TRBD2. CDR1 is SGHTA, CDR2 FQGTGA, per germline. The CDR3 totals 15 residues. V was clipped by 4 bases and J by 4 bases; unmatched bases: 4. The CDR3 nucleotides read TGTGCCAGCAGCTCGACTAGCGGGATACCAGATACGCAGTATTTT. The encoded protein is CASSSTSGIPDTQYF.

This clonotype was recorded a few times. The chain carries TRBV10-3 and TRBJ2-1, with unresolved D. CDR1 and CDR2 from the germline V gene are ENHRY and SYGVKD. The length of the CDR3 is 15 residues. The V end was cut by 6 bases, the J end by 8 bases, with 20 bases between. The CDR3 DNA follows: TGTGCCATCAGCGCCCCGGAGAGACGTCTGGATGAGCAGTTCTTC. This gives the protein CAISAPERRLDEQFF.

The V call is TRBV4-2, the J call TRBJ2-2; 9 nucleotides match TRBD1. In germline, CDR1 is LGHNA, CDR2 YNFKEQ. After removal of 2 bases from V and 5 bases from J, the junction contained 9 bases not matched to a gene. The CDR3 length is 17 residues. Here the CDR3 DNA reads TGTGCCAGCAGCCAACCACCGGGACAGGGTTGGACCGGGGAGCTGTTTTTT. Its protein product is CASSQPPGQGWTGELFF.

Only a few counts were recorded for this clonotype. The genes are TRBV6-2 or TRBV6-3 and TRBJ2-7; 8 nucleotides align to TRBD1. J was trimmed by 7 bases and V by 2 bases; bases with no gene match: 4. The germline gives CDR1 MNHEY, CDR2 SVGEGT. CDR3 size: 13 residues. The CDR3 spells CASSYQDRDEQYV. In nucleotides, the CDR3 is TGTGCCAGCAGTTACCAGGACAGGGATGAGCAGTACGTC.

In its sample, this clonotype was seen many times. The chain links TRBV7-6 to TRBJ2-2; 8 bases are shared with TRBD1. Germline V lookup: CDR1 SGHVS, CDR2 FNYEAQ. The trim removed 0 bases at V and 9 bases at J, leaving 6 bases unmatched. This CDR3 region has 15 residues. CDR3 sequence reads: CASSLAMDRARELFF. CDR3 bases: TGTGCCAGCAGCTTAGCCATGGACAGGGCCCGGGAGCTGTTTTTT.

This clonotype was observed many times. The chain joins TRBV7-2 to TRBJ1-3; D perhaps matches TRBD1 (6 bases). Trimming shortened V by 1 base and J by 3 bases, and 10 bases separated the two germline ends. Germline lookup yields CDR1 SGHTA and CDR2 FQGNSA. The CDR3 length is 15 residues. DNA of the CDR3: TGTGCCAGCAGCTTAGTAACAGGGAGTGGAAACACCATATATTTT. As protein: CASSLVTGSGNTIYF.

The rearrangement joins TRBV3-1 to TRBJ1-1; no clear D gene. Per the germline V gene, CDR1 is LGHDT and CDR2 is YNNKEL (reference sequence). The CDR3 length is 13 residues. V was cut by 1 base and J by 5 bases, with 8 bases left in between. The CDR3 DNA reads TGTGCCAGCAGCCAAGGTTCAAGGACTGAAGCTTTCTTT. It specifies CASSQGSRTEAFF.

This sequence joins TRBV7-2 and TRBJ2-1; D remains ambiguous. Germline-derived CDR1 and CDR2 are SGHTA and FQGNSA. V was shortened by 7 bases and J by 8 bases, with 9 bases between the two germline ends. The CDR3 has 11 amino acids. The CDR3 loop is CASTSLYEQFF. CDR3 coding DNA: TGTGCCAGCACCAGTCTGTATGAGCAGTTCTTC.

The V and J genes are TRBV29-1 and TRBJ2-7; possible D gene TRBD1, 5 bases. Germline V gives CDR1 SQVTM, CDR2 ANQGSEA. This CDR3 spans 12 amino acids. Trimming cost V 7 bases and J 0 bases, with 10 bases left between them. DNA for the CDR3: TGCAGCGCCAGACAGAACTCCTACGAGCAGTACTTC. Protein: CSARQNSYEQYF.

In this sample, this clonotype turned up a few times. The DNA of the CDR3 is TGTGCCGCGCGGGGTGGGGGGGGAGAGACCCAGTACTTC. Protein product: CAARGGGGETQYF. This sequence joins TRBV28 and TRBJ2-5, with 7 nucleotides matching TRBD2. V lost 11 bases and J lost 4; bases outside the gene matches: 10. The CDR3 is 13 residues long. In germline, CDR1 is MDHEN, CDR2 SYDVKM. Looking up the rest from reference TRBV28 and TRBJ2-5 gives the full variable domain: DVKVTQSSRYLVKRTGEKVFLECVQDMDHENMFWYRQDPGLGLRLIYFSYDVKMKEKGDIPEGYSVSREKKERFSLILESASTNQTSMYLCAARGGGGETQYFGPGTRLLVL.

In its sample, this clonotype was seen a few times. This chain uses TRBV24-1 with TRBJ2-7; TRBD2 might be the D (5 bases). The CDR3 has 15 amino acids. The V and J ends lost 2 bases and 7 bases respectively, with 17 bases between them. Germline assignment: CDR1 KGHDR and CDR2 SFDVKD. The CDR3 coding sequence is TGTGCCACCAGTGATTGGCTCGGGGAACGGGGAGAGCAGTACGTC. It translates to CATSDWLGERGEQYV.

This clonotype has more than one count but fewer than ten. V gene TRBV28 combines with J gene TRBJ2-1; the match to TRBD1 covers 9 bases. The germline gives CDR1 MDHEN, CDR2 SYDVKM. The CDR3 sequence is 16 residues long. V dropped 5 bases and J dropped 4; count of bases not matched to a gene: 9. The CDR3 protein is CASSPTGTGMYNEQFF. The CDR3 region has the DNA TGTGCCAGCAGTCCCACCGGGACAGGGATGTACAATGAGCAGTTCTTC.

This clonotype showed up just a few times. The chain combines TRBV5-6 with TRBJ2-1, with 11 nucleotides matching TRBD1. Trimming cost V 4 bases and J 1 base; bases outside gene matches: 4. Per germline, CDR1 SGHDT and CDR2 YYEEEE. The CDR3 totals 16 residues. CDR3 DNA sequence: TGTGCCAGCAGCGCTGGACAGGGGGCGTCCTACAATGAGCAGTTCTTC. Its translation is CASSAGQGASYNEQFF. The full variable domain, with the rest looked up from reference TRBV5-6 and TRBJ2-1, is DAGVTQSPTHLIKTRGQQVTLRCSPKSGHDTVSWYQQALGQGPQFIFQYYEEEERQRGNFPDRFSGHQFPNYSSELNVNALLLGDSALYLCASSAGQGASYNEQFFGPGTRLTVL.

This clonotype was detected many times. This chain links TRBV5-5 with TRBJ1-2, with D possibly being TRBD1 (6 bases). Trimming pared 3 bases from V and 1 base from J, leaving 10 bases between. The germline CDR1 and CDR2 sequences are SGHKS and YYEKEE (reference sequence). The CDR3 loop spans 14 amino acids. The CDR3 DNA follows: TGTGCCAGCAGCTCTCAACAGGGTAACTATGGCTACACCTTC. Protein sequence: CASSSQQGNYGYTF.

The chain links TRBV14 to TRBJ2-3; D unclear. Germline values: CDR1 SGHDN, CDR2 FVKESK. The CDR3 consists of 12 residues. V shed 3 bases and J shed 9 bases, with 10 bases lying between them. The DNA of the CDR3 is TGTGCCAGCAGCCAGGAGAAGGTGACGCAGTATTTT. Translated, it gives CASSQEKVTQYF.

This clonotype was seen ten or more times. The chain uses TRBV7-6 and TRBJ2-7; D unresolved. The CDR3 contains 13 residues. The germline V and J ends were trimmed by 5 bases and 2 bases, with 10 bases remaining between them. Germline V lookup: CDR1 SGHVS, CDR2 FNYEAQ. CDR3 nucleotide sequence: TGTGCCAGCAGCAAGGACCGAACCTACGAGCAGTACTTC. The encoded protein is CASSKDRTYEQYF.

This sequence joins TRBV7-2 and TRBJ2-7, with 7 nucleotides matching TRBD2. The junction had 5 bases not matched to a gene; V was cut back by 3 bases and J by 0 bases. Germline V lookup: CDR1 SGHTA, CDR2 FQGNSA. This CDR3 region has 15 residues. The DNA of the CDR3 is TGTGCCAGCAGCTTTAGTAGCGGGCGCTCCTACGAGCAGTACGTC. Residues: CASSFSSGRSYEQYV.

The rearrangement links TRBV7-9 to TRBJ2-1; 10 positions agree with TRBD2. With V trimmed by 2 bases and J by 4 bases, 5 bases remained unmatched. Germline-derived CDR1 and CDR2 are SEHNR and FQNEAQ (reference sequence). The CDR3 runs 16 residues. The DNA for the CDR3 is TGTGCCAGCAGCTTATTACTAGCGGGGTTATACAATGAGCAGTTCTTC. This encodes CASSLLLAGLYNEQFF.

This clonotype occurred a few times. The V call is TRBV7-8, the J call TRBJ2-1; D uncertain. The length of the CDR3 is 17 residues. CDR1 and CDR2 from the germline V gene are SGHVS and FQNEAQ. V was shortened by 2 bases and J by 9 bases, with 23 bases between the two germline ends. CDR3 residues: CASSLKLANLLQGEQFF. Here the CDR3 DNA reads TGTGCCAGCAGCTTAAAGTTAGCTAACCTGCTACAAGGTGAGCAGTTCTTC.

Ten or more counts support this clonotype. This chain links TRBV7-6 with TRBJ2-1; 8 positions agree with TRBD2. V dropped 5 bases and J dropped 4; count of bases not matched to a gene: 7. CDR1 and CDR2 from the germline V gene are SGHVS and FNYEAQ. This CDR3 region has 15 residues. CDR3 nucleotides: TGTGCCAGCAGCCAGAGCGGGAGTTCTTACAATGAGCAGTTCTTC. It yields the protein CASSQSGSSYNEQFF.

A few counts support this clonotype. The rearrangement joins TRBV2 to TRBJ2-3; D gene ambiguous. The germline V and J ends were trimmed by 7 bases and 3 bases, with 17 bases remaining between them. Germline CDR1 and CDR2: SNHLY and FYNNEI. The CDR3 has 15 amino acids. CDR3 nucleotides: TGTGCCAGCATCTCACTCCCCGCGTATACAGATACGCAGTATTTT. As protein: CASISLPAYTDTQYF.

The chain carries TRBV4-1 and TRBJ2-5, with 7 bases identical to TRBD1. The junction had 4 bases not matched to a gene; V was cut back by 2 bases and J by 1 base. This CDR3 has 15 amino acids. Germline V gene lookup returns CDR1 MGHRA and CDR2 YSYEKL. CDR3 loop: CASSQPTGFQETQYF. CDR3 sequence (DNA): TGCGCCAGCAGCCAACCGACAGGGTTCCAAGAGACCCAGTACTTC.